The 19 T cell receptor beta chains below were found in one sample sequenced in a study of blood T cells in healthy people across ages. The authors ran a second PCR of 7 to 11 cycles using a sample-barcoded 5' primer and a J-beta primer mix. In TCRdb, the 5' RACE reads were re-called with MiXCR into one record per CDR3 protein. The data hold 850,000 to 1,000,000 distinct CDR3 sequences, with 48% observed a single time. The specimen sequenced was blood. Receptors were obtained from a man aged 30-40 years in good health.

The J gene is TRBJ2-5, the V gene TRBV5-1; a weak D match, TRBD2 (6 bases). The ends were cut back, 0 bases at V and 5 bases at J, with 17 bases in the middle. There are 16 residues in the CDR3. Germline V gene data show CDR1 as SGHRS and CDR2 as YFSETQ. As DNA, the CDR3 is TGCGCCAGCAGCTTGGACGTTAGCGGTAAACGGGAGACCCAGTACTTC. Encoded protein: CASSLDVSGKRETQYF.

In DNA form, the CDR3 reads TGTGCCAGCAGTTACGGGCAGAGCTATCAGCCCCAGCATTTT. The encoded protein is CASSYGQSYQPQHF. The chain employs TRBV6-2 or TRBV6-3 and TRBJ1-5, with D unresolved. The V gene lost 2 bases and the J gene lost 5 bases, with 10 bases spanning the gap. Germline CDR1 MNHEY, CDR2 SVGEGT. The CDR3 runs to 14 residues.

This chain links TRBV27 with TRBJ1-2, with TRBD1 as a possible D gene (5 bases). V was shortened by 3 bases and J by 13 bases, with 18 bases between the two germline ends. This CDR3 contains 13 residues. The germline CDR1 and CDR2 sequences are MNHEY and SMNVEV (reference sequence). The CDR3 DNA follows: TGTGCCAGCAGTTTTATGAGGCTCGGGGCAGCCACCTTC. This gives the protein CASSFMRLGAATF.

This clonotype has only a few counts. The V call is TRBV12-3 or TRBV12-4, the J call TRBJ1-2, with D hard to call. This CDR3 has 14 amino acids. Between the trimmed V and J ends, which lost 6 bases and 4 bases, there was a span of 15 bases. CDR3 in amino acids: CASRYGGGRYGYTF. CDR3 DNA sequence: TGTGCCAGCAGATATGGCGGAGGACGCTATGGCTACACCTTC.

The chain uses TRBV6-2 or TRBV6-3 and TRBJ2-7, with D uncertain. The CDR3 is made up of 15 amino acids. CDR1 MNHEY and CDR2 SVGEGT come from the germline V gene. Between the trimmed V and J ends, which lost 6 bases and 0 bases, there was a span of 15 bases. CDR3 sequence reads: CASSPGVESSYEQYF. DNA for the CDR3: TGTGCCAGCAGCCCTGGTGTGGAGAGCTCCTACGAGCAGTACTTC.

A few counts support this clonotype. The chain recombines TRBV20-1 with TRBJ2-7; 9 bases line up with TRBD1. Germline CDR1 reads DFQATT; CDR2 reads SNEGSKA (reference sequence). The CDR3 runs to 14 residues. The V and J ends lost 2 bases and 4 bases, in that order; junction bases with no gene match: 6. The DNA of the CDR3 is TGCAGTGCTAGACGGCCGGGACAGGGTTACGAGCAGTACTTC. The encoded protein is CSARRPGQGYEQYF.

This clonotype was recorded a few times. The chain has TRBV5-1 and TRBJ2-3; D gene ambiguous. Trimming cost V 6 bases and J 3 bases, with 11 bases left between them. Germline lookup yields CDR1 SGHRS and CDR2 YFSETQ. The CDR3 covers 13 residues. The CDR3 is CASTTPSTDTQYF. CDR3 nucleotides: TGCGCCAGCACCACACCCTCGACAGATACGCAGTATTTT.

The chain joins TRBV11-2 to TRBJ2-7, with D maybe TRBD1 (5 bases). The CDR3 is made up of 15 amino acids. The ends were cut back, 2 bases at V and 3 bases at J, with 14 bases in the middle. The germline CDR1 and CDR2 sequences are SGHAT and FQNNGV. The DNA for the CDR3 is TGTGCCAGCAGCTTAACAGACAGCCAAGTCTACGAGCAGTACTTC. This codes for CASSLTDSQVYEQYF.

The chain has TRBV2 and TRBJ2-3; 8 bases are a match to TRBD2. The CDR3 totals 15 residues. Germline V gives CDR1 SNHLY, CDR2 FYNNEI. V shed 8 bases and J 10 bases; nucleotides not matched to a gene: 17. CDR3 in amino acids: CASGRSGGPLTPQYF. In DNA, the CDR3 is TGTGCCAGCGGTCGGAGCGGGGGCCCCCTCACCCCGCAGTATTTT.

The chain is built from TRBV7-2 and TRBJ2-3; D may be TRBD1 (6 bases). Trimming left V 6 bases short and J 6 bases short, with 19 bases between. The CDR3 covers 15 residues. The germline CDR1 and CDR2 sequences are SGHTA and FQGNSA. For the CDR3, the DNA is TGTGCCAGCAGAAATCCAGGGGAACCCGTCGATACGCAGTATTTT. The encoded protein is CASRNPGEPVDTQYF.

Here the CDR3 reads CASSFSASYEQYF. The CDR3 region has the DNA TGTGCCAGCAGTTTTTCAGCCTCCTACGAGCAGTACTTC. The V gene is TRBV27, the J gene TRBJ2-7; D gene ambiguous. V lost 3 bases and J 0 bases, leaving 6 bases between the germline ends. CDR1 and CDR2 from the germline V gene are MNHEY and SMNVEV (reference sequence). This CDR3 contains 13 residues.

The chain combines TRBV7-2 with TRBJ1-5; 11 bases map to TRBD1. V lost 6 bases, J lost 2 bases, and 0 bases stayed unmatched. CDR3 length: 14 residues. The germline V gene has CDR1 SGHTA and CDR2 FQGNSA. In DNA form, the CDR3 reads TGTGCCAGCAGGGGACAGGGGGGCAATCAGCCCCAGCATTTT. Protein sequence: CASRGQGGNQPQHF.

This clonotype was seen only a few times. V is TRBV11-1 and J is TRBJ1-6; possibly TRBD1 for D (6 bases). The germline V gene has CDR1 SGHAT and CDR2 FQDESV (reference sequence). There are 17 residues in the CDR3. Trimming left V 5 bases short and J 0 bases short, with 14 bases between. The CDR3 loop is CASSTAGESSYNSPLHF. In DNA form, the CDR3 reads TGTGCCAGCAGCACCGCAGGGGAAAGCTCCTATAATTCACCCCTCCACTTT. Full variable domain (rest looked up from reference TRBV11-1 and TRBJ1-6): EAEVAQSPRYKITEKSQAVAFWCDPISGHATLYWYRQILGQGPELLVQFQDESVVDDSQLPKDRFSAERLKGVDSTLKIQPAELGDSAMYLCASSTAGESSYNSPLHFGNGTRLTVT.

The J gene is TRBJ1-4, the V gene TRBV5-6; the D is unclear. The CDR3 covers 16 residues. Germline V gene sequence: CDR1 SGHDT, CDR2 YYEEEE. The germline V and J ends were trimmed by 4 bases and 4 bases, with 17 bases remaining between them. CDR3 sequence reads: CASSHKPRLLNEKLFF. The CDR3 DNA sequence: TGTGCCAGCAGCCACAAACCTCGGTTACTTAATGAAAAACTGTTTTTT.

The chain combines TRBV5-6 with TRBJ2-3, with 9 bases lining up with TRBD2. V was clipped by 0 bases and J by 2 bases; unmatched bases: 10. CDR3 size: 18 residues. Per germline, CDR1 SGHDT and CDR2 YYEEEE. The CDR3 here is CASSLAVAGALYTDTQYF. The CDR3 DNA follows: TGTGCCAGCAGCTTGGCTGTAGCGGGGGCCCTCTACACAGATACGCAGTATTTT.

The chain links TRBV28 to TRBJ1-5, with unresolved D. Per the germline V gene, CDR1 is MDHEN and CDR2 is SYDVKM. Trimming cost V 6 bases and J 2 bases, with 14 bases left between them. This CDR3 is built from 15 residues. CDR3 sequence: CASSPQGFGNQPQHF. CDR3 in DNA: TGTGCCAGCAGCCCTCAAGGGTTCGGCAATCAGCCCCAGCATTTT.

This clonotype showed up just a few times. The chain couples TRBV27 to TRBJ1-1, with 8 bases lining up with TRBD1. The V gene end was trimmed by 1 base and the J gene end by 1 base; junction bases not matched to a gene: 2. The CDR3 consists of 15 residues. Germline loops: CDR1 MNHEY, CDR2 SMNVEV (reference sequence). The CDR3: CASSLLGQGNTEAFF. The CDR3 DNA is TGTGCCAGCAGTTTATTAGGACAGGGGAACACTGAAGCTTTCTTT.

The rearrangement joins TRBV10-3 to TRBJ2-1; TRBD2 aligns across 14 bases. The V gene end was trimmed by 4 bases and the J gene end by 5 bases; junction bases not matched to a gene: 7. This CDR3 region has 17 residues. Per the germline V gene, CDR1 is ENHRY and CDR2 is SYGVKD. The CDR3 loop reads CAISAGLAGGENNEQFF. The DNA of the CDR3 is TGTGCCATCAGTGCAGGACTAGCGGGGGGCGAAAACAATGAGCAGTTCTTC.

This chain uses TRBV29-1 with TRBJ2-7; no clear D gene. Trimming removed 3 bases at V and 0 bases at J, with 9 bases between. This CDR3 comprises 13 residues. CDR1 is SQVTM, CDR2 ANQGSEA, per germline. The CDR3 loop reads CSVEVPSSYEQYF. Written as DNA, the CDR3 is TGCAGCGTTGAGGTGCCGAGCTCCTACGAGCAGTACTTC.